This paragraph reports one T cell receptor (beta chain). The data were taken from a study of blood T cell repertoires in COVID-19. Across the whole study: There were acute and convalescent COVID-19 samples, and they came from the United States, Italy and Spain.

Germline V lookup: CDR1 GTSNPN, CDR2 SVGIG (reference sequence). There are 15 residues in the CDR3. The trim removed 2 bases at V and 6 bases at J, leaving 8 bases unmatched. Under the authors' procedure: Nucleated cell number was recorded as an estimate derived from reference gene primer amplification. Repertoires were generated with immunoSEQ multiplex PCR, while TCRdb's copy carries only in-frame clones and drops some. V, J and clone size are those of that table, while D and trimming were read from the DNA. The sample lists around 70,000 clones, roughly 91% occurring once. Sequenced: peripheral blood. The TCR comes from a man aged 50 to 60 with active COVID-19. The V call is TRBV30, the J call TRBJ1-5; 9 positions match TRBD1. CDR3 region: CAWSSQGALRQPQHF. The CDR3 nucleotides are TGTGCCTGGAGTTCACAGGGGGCCCTTCGTCAGCCCCAGCATTTT.